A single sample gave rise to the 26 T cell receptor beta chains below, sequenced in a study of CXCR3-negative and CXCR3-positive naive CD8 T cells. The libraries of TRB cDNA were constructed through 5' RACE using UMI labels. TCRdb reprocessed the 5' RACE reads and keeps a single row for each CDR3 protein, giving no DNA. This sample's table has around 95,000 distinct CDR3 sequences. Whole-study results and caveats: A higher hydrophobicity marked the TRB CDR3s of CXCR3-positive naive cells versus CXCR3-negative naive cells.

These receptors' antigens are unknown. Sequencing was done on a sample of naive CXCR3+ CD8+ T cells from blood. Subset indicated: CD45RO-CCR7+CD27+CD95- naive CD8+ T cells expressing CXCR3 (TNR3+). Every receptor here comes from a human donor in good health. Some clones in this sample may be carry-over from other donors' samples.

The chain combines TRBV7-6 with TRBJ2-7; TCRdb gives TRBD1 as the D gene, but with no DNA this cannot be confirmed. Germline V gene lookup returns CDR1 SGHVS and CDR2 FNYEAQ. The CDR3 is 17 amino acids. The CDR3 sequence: CASSLPPFVGEEYEHYF.

The CDR3 loop reads CASSDRGLFTDTQYF. This chain uses TRBV6-4 with TRBJ2-3; TCRdb returns TRBD1, unconfirmable since there is no DNA. Germline values: CDR1 MRHNA, CDR2 SNTAGT. The CDR3 spans 15 residues.

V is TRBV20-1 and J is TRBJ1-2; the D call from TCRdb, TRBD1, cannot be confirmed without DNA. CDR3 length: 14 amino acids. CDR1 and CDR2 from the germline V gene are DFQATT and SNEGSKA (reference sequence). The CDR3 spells CSARWYLGGSGYTF.

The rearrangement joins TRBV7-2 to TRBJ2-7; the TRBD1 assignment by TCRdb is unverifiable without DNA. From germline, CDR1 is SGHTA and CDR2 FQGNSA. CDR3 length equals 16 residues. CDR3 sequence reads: CASSPSRRQGGLEQYF.

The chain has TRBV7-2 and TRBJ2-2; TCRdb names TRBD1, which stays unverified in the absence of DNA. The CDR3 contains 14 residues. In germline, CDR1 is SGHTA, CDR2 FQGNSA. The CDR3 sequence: CASSLGWGTGELFF.

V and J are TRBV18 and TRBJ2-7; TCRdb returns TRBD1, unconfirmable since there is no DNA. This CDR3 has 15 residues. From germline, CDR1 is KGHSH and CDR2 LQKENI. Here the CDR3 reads CASSPRTGGSDEQYF.

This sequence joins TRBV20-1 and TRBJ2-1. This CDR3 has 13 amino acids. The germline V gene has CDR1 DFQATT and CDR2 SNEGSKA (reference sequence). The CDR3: CSAREINYNEQFF.

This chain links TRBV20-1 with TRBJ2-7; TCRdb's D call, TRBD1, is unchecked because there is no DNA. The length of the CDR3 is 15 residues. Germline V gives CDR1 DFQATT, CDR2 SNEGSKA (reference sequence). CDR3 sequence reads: CSARDGTAPDYEQYF.

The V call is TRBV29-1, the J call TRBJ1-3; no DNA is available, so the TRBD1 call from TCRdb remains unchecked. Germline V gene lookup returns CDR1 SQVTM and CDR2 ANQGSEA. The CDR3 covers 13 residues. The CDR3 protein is CSAWGAGGNTIYF.

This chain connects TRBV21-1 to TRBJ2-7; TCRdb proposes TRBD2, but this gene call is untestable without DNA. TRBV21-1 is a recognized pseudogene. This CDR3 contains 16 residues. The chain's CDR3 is CASSKRAFTPVHEQYF.

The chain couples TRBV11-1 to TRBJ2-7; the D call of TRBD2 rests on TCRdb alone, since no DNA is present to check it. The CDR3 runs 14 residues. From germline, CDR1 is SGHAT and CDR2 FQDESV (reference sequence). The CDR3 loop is CASSLRWGGDEQYF.

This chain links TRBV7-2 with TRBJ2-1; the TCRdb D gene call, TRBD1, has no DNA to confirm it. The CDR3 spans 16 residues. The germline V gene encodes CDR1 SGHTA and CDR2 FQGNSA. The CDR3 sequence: CASSRPTGSVFNEQFF.

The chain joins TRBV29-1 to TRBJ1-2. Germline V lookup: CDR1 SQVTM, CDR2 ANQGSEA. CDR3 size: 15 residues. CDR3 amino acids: CSVEDGGRTLYGYTF. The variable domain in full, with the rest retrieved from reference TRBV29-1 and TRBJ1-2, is SAVISQKPSRDICQRGTSLTIQCQVDSQVTMMFWYRQQPGQSLTLIATANQGSEATYESGFVIDKFPISRPNLTFSTLTVSNMSPEDSSIYLCSVEDGGRTLYGYTFGSGTRLTVV.

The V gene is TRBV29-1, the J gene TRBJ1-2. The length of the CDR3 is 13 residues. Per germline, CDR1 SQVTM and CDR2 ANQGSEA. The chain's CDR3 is CSARQTAGYGYTF.

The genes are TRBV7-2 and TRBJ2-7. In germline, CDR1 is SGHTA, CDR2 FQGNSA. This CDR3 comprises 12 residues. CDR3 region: CASSYPSYEQYF.

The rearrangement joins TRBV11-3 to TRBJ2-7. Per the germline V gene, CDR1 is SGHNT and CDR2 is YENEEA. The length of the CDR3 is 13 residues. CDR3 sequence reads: CASSGSSSYEQYF.

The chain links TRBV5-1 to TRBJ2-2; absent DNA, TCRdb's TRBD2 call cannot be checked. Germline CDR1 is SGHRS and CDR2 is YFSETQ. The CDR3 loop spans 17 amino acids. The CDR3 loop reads CASSLGLAGGVTGELFF.

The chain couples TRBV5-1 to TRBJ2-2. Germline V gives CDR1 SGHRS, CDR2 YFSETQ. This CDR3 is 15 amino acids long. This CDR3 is CASSLEWGRTGELFF.

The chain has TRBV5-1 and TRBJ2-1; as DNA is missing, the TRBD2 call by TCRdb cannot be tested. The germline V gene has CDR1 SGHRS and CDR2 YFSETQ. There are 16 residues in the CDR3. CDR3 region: CASSPSRGPSYNEQFF. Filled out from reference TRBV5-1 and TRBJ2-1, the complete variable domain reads KAGVTQTPRYLIKTRGQQVTLSCSPISGHRSVSWYQQTPGQGLQFLFEYFSETQRNKGNFPGRFSGRQFSNSRSEMNVSTLELGDSALYLCASSPSRGPSYNEQFFGPGTRLTVL.

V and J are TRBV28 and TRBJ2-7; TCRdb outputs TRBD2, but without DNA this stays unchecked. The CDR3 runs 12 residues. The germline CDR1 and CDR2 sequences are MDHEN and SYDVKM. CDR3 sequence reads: CASSFGGAEQYF.

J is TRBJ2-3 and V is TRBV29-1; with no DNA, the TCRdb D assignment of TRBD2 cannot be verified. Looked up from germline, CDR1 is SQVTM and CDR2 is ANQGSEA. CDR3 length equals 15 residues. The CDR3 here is CSVEGTSGDTDTQYF.

The CDR3 loop is CGVPLTGSYGYTF. The gene calls are TRBV29-1 and TRBJ1-2; TCRdb's D call of TRBD1 is untestable without DNA. From germline, CDR1 is SQVTM and CDR2 ANQGSEA. The CDR3 loop spans 13 amino acids.

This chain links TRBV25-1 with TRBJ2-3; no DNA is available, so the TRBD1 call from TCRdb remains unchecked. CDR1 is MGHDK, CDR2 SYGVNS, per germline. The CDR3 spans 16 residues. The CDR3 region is CASRDQGQGQTDTQYF.

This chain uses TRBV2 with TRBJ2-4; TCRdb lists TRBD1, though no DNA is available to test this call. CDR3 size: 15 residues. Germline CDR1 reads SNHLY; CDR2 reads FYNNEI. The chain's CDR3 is CAKGDDRLAKNIQYF.

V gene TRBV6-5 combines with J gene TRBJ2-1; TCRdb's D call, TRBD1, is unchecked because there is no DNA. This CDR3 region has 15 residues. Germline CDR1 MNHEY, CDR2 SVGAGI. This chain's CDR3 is CASSQGGEDYNEQFF.

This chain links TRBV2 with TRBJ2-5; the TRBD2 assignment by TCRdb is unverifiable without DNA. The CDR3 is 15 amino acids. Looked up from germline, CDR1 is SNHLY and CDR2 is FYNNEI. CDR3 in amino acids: CASHGTSVLQETQYF. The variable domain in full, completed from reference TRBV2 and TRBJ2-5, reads EPEVTQTPSHQVTQMGQEVILRCVPISNHLYFYWYRQILGQKVEFLVSFYNNEISEKSEIFDDQFSVERPDGSNFTLKIRSTKLEDSAMYFCASHGTSVLQETQYFGPGTRLLVL.